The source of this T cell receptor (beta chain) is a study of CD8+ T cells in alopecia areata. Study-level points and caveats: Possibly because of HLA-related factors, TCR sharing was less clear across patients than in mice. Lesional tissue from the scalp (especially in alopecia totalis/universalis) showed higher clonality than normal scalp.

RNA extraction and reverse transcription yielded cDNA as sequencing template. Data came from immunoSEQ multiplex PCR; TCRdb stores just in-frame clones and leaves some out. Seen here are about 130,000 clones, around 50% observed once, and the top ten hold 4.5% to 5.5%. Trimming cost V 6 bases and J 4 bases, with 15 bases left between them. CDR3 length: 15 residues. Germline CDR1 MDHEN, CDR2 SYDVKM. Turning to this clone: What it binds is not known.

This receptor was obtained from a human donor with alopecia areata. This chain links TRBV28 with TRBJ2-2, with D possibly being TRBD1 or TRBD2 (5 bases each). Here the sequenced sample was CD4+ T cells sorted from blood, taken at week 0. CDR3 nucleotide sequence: TGTGCCAGCAGGGGACCACGGATGGGCACCGGGGAGCTGTTTTTT. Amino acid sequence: CASRGPRMGTGELFF. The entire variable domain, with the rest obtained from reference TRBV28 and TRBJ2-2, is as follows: DVKVTQSSRYLVKRTGEKVFLECVQDMDHENMFWYRQDPGLGLRLIYFSYDVKMKEKGDIPEGYSVSREKKERFSLILESASTNQTSMYLCASRGPRMGTGELFFGEGSRLTVL.